The 14 T cell receptor beta chains below come from one sample, sequenced in a study of blood T cell repertoires in COVID-19. Clones were read by immunoSEQ multiplex PCR, and TCRdb kept only the in-frame ones, dropping some. The table lists around 95,000 clones, about 88% of them singletons. The sample was peripheral blood. Source of these receptors: a young man in a cohort sampled during active COVID-19.

The chain employs TRBV10-3 and TRBJ2-2, with D uncertain. The CDR3 runs to 15 residues. V was shortened by 0 bases and J by 3 bases, with 8 bases between the two germline ends. CDR1 and CDR2 (germline): ENHRY, SYGVKD. CDR3 coding DNA: TGTGCCATCAGTGAGTCCCCGTCAGACACCGGGGAGCTGTTTTTT. Protein product: CAISESPSDTGELFF.

This clone was picked up one time. J is TRBJ2-5 and V is TRBV7-2; D is perhaps TRBD1 (6 bases). Trimming removed 5 bases at V and 5 bases at J, with 12 bases between. Germline-derived CDR1 and CDR2 are SGHTA and FQGNSA. CDR3 length: 13 residues. CDR3 nucleotides: TGTGCCAGCAGCGGAACAAGGGGGGAGACCCAGTACTTC. Translating gives CASSGTRGETQYF.

This chain connects TRBV2 to TRBJ1-6; D not certain. Germline V gene sequence: CDR1 SNHLY, CDR2 FYNNEI. This CDR3 region has 14 residues. With 6 bases removed from V and 0 bases from J, the gap between germline ends came to 6 bases. CDR3 bases: TGTGCCAGCAGAGAGAGCTCCTATAATTCACCCCTCCACTTT. This translates into CASRESSYNSPLHF.

The chain has TRBV29-1 and TRBJ2-1; 11 bases match TRBD1. V was clipped by 6 bases and J by 3 bases; unmatched bases: 4. The length of the CDR3 is 14 residues. Germline CDR1 is SQVTM and CDR2 is ANQGSEA. In DNA, the CDR3 is TGCAGCGTAGGGACAGGGGGGGTCTACAATGAGCAGTTCTTC. It codes for CSVGTGGVYNEQFF.

The rearrangement uses TRBV18 and TRBJ2-5, with no clear D. V was clipped by 0 bases and J by 4 bases, with 12 bases between them. The CDR3 spans 15 residues. Per germline, CDR1 KGHSH and CDR2 LQKENI. This CDR3 is CASSPPGETRETQYF. DNA for the CDR3: TGTGCCAGCTCACCACCTGGAGAAACGCGAGAGACCCAGTACTTC.

V gene TRBV5-4 combines with J gene TRBJ1-1, with 11 bases matching TRBD1. Germline V gene sequence: CDR1 SGHNT, CDR2 YYREEE (reference sequence). This CDR3 spans 17 amino acids. Unmatched junction bases numbered 12, after V lost 3 bases and J lost 5 bases. Here the CDR3 reads CASSSGQGANWWTEAFF. DNA of the CDR3: TGTGCCAGCAGCTCTGGACAGGGGGCGAATTGGTGGACTGAAGCTTTCTTT.

The V gene is TRBV30, the J gene TRBJ1-5; D gene unclear. The germline CDR1 and CDR2 sequences are GTSNPN and SVGIG (reference sequence). The CDR3 runs to 13 residues. The germline V and J ends were trimmed by 4 bases and 4 bases, with 11 bases remaining between them. In DNA form, the CDR3 reads TGTGCCTGGACTAATGTCGGGAATCAGCCCCAGCATTTT. Its protein is CAWTNVGNQPQHF.

The chain recombines TRBV6-2 or TRBV6-3 with TRBJ1-5, with unresolved D. CDR3 length: 13 amino acids. CDR1 and CDR2 from the germline V gene are MNHEY and SVGEGT. The ends were cut back, 5 bases at V and 7 bases at J, with 12 bases in the middle. The CDR3 is CASSLRHNQPQHF. CDR3 nucleotide sequence: TGTGCCAGCAGTCTTAGACATAACCAGCCCCAGCATTTT.

This clone was picked up one time. The chain recombines TRBV5-1 with TRBJ2-5, with 10 bases that match TRBD2. Germline assignment: CDR1 SGHRS and CDR2 YFSETQ. With V trimmed by 3 bases and J by 4 bases, 3 bases remained unmatched. The CDR3 extends over 14 amino acids. This CDR3 is CASSWASGRETQYF. The CDR3, as DNA: TGCGCCAGCAGCTGGGCTAGCGGGAGAGAGACCCAGTACTTC. The full variable domain, rest sourced from reference TRBV5-1 and TRBJ2-5, is KAGVTQTPRYLIKTRGQQVTLSCSPISGHRSVSWYQQTPGQGLQFLFEYFSETQRNKGNFPGRFSGRQFSNSRSEMNVSTLELGDSALYLCASSWASGRETQYFGPGTRLLVL.

This clone has a handful of counts. The J gene is TRBJ1-2, the V gene TRBV6-5; TRBD1 agrees at 7 bases. The germline V gene encodes CDR1 MNHEY and CDR2 SVGAGI. Losses at the gene ends were 7 bases for V and 0 bases for J; bases not matched to a gene: 8. The CDR3 contains 15 residues. CDR3 loop: CASILSTGTNYGYTF. CDR3 DNA sequence: TGTGCCAGCATCCTCTCGACAGGGACTAACTATGGCTACACCTTC.

This clone was picked up a small number of times. The gene calls are TRBV5-1 and TRBJ2-4; D may be TRBD2 (6 bases). In germline, CDR1 is SGHRS, CDR2 YFSETQ. The CDR3 consists of 15 residues. The V end was cut by 0 bases, the J end by 2 bases, with 9 bases between. DNA of the CDR3: TGCGCCAGCAGCTTGGCGGGGGACCCCAAAAACATTCAGTACTTC. It is translated as CASSLAGDPKNIQYF.

Here the CDR3 reads CASSIVTTGGYTF. CDR3 DNA sequence: TGTGCCAGTAGTATAGTTACCACGGGGGGCTACACCTTC. This chain links TRBV19 with TRBJ1-2, with D unresolved. The CDR3 has 13 residues. Germline V gene sequence: CDR1 LNHDA, CDR2 SQIVND (reference sequence). The germline V and J ends were trimmed by 1 base and 8 bases, with 11 bases remaining between them.

This clone was seen more than once but under ten times. This sequence joins TRBV19 and TRBJ1-1, with 7 positions matching TRBD1. CDR1 is LNHDA, CDR2 SQIVND, per germline (reference sequence). The junction had 0 bases not matched to a gene; V was cut back by 2 bases and J by 0 bases. The CDR3 has 14 amino acids. CDR3: CASSIQGVNTEAFF. As DNA, the CDR3 is TGTGCCAGTAGTATACAGGGGGTGAACACTGAAGCTTTCTTT.

The V gene is TRBV5-1, the J gene TRBJ2-7; tentative D call: TRBD2 (5 bases). V was trimmed by 1 base and J by 3 bases, leaving 8 bases between them. The CDR3 sequence is 13 residues long. Germline CDR1 reads SGHRS; CDR2 reads YFSETQ. The CDR3 DNA reads TGCGCCAGCAGCTTGCAAGCGGACTACGAGCAGTACTTC. Protein: CASSLQADYEQYF.